A selection of T cell receptor beta chains follows, all from one sample in a study of T cell responses to AZD1222 COVID-19 vaccine. Method: immunoSEQ multiplex PCR; TCRdb's copy keeps in-frame clones and lacks some. The data show more than 75,000 clones, about 83% seen once. The source was peripheral blood, collected 28 days after the second AZD1222 dose. These receptors all come from an adult who received the AZD1222 COVID-19 vaccine. Both conserved end residues are part of each CDR3. A D gene is named only where the DNA matches it firmly. Clone sizes are given selectively: once, few, many, or a class where the clone is expanded.

>TRBJ2-5|-|14|TRBV6-5|TRBD1
TGTGCCAGCAGACGCGGACAGGGTTTGGAGACCCAGTACTTC
CASRRGQGLETQYF
>TRBJ2-4|-|17|TRBV9|TRBD2
TGTGCCAGCAGCCGGGGAGGGGTCATTCGGGCCAAAAACATTCAGTACTTC
CASSRGGVIRAKNIQYF
>TRBJ1-2|-|17|TRBV19|TRBD1
TGTGCCAGTATTCTGAACCGGGACAGGGGATCCGGTTATGGCTACACCTTC
CASILNRDRGSGYGYTF
>TRBJ2-3|-|13|TRBV28|TRBD2
TGTGCCAGCGGGACTAGCGCCACAGATACGCAGTATTTT
CASGTSATDTQYF
>TRBJ2-7|-|13|TRBV5-4|-
TGTGCCAGCAGCGAGGGGAGCTCCTACGAGCAGTACTTC
CASSEGSSYEQYF
>TRBJ2-1|-|21|TRBV14|TRBD2
TGTGCCAGCAGCCAAGATCCACTAGGGACTAGCGGGAGGGCCCCCAACAATGAGCAGTTCTTC
CASSQDPLGTSGRAPNNEQFF
>TRBJ2-7|-|13|TRBV15|-
TGTGCCACCAGCAGAGACTACTCCTACGAGCAGTACTTC
CATSRDYSYEQYF
>TRBJ2-1|-|13|TRBV10-3|-
TGTGCCATCAGTGGCCGACTCGACAATGAGCAGTTCTTC
CAISGRLDNEQFF
>TRBJ1-2|-|15|TRBV7-9|-
TGTGCCAGCGTCTCCCGTCGGATCGGGGTTTCGGGCTACACCTTC
CASVSRRIGVSGYTF
>TRBJ1-2|few|15|TRBV5-1|TRBD1
TGCGCCAGCAGCTGGTCAGGGGGCGAGAACTATGGCTACACCTTC
CASSWSGGENYGYTF
>TRBJ1-2|-|12|TRBV28|-
TGTGCCAGCAGCTCAACGGGATATGGCTACACCTTC
CASSSTGYGYTF
>TRBJ2-6|-|15|TRBV5-1|-
TGCGCCAGCAGCTACTCAAGCTCTGGGGCCAACGTCCTGACTTTC
CASSYSSSGANVLTF
>TRBJ1-1|-|15|TRBV7-9|TRBD1
TGTGCCAGCAGCTTTATACAGGGGGCGGTCACTGAAGCTTTCTTT
CASSFIQGAVTEAFF
>TRBJ1-1|-|14|TRBV7-3|-
TGTGCCAGCAGCCTCAACGCGGTCGGAACTGAAGCTTTCTTT
CASSLNAVGTEAFF
>TRBJ1-2|few|13|TRBV4-2|TRBD1
TGTGCCAGCAGCCCGGGACAGGGGGATGGCTACACCTTC
CASSPGQGDGYTF
>TRBJ2-7|-|15|TRBV6-5|TRBD1
TGTGCCAGCAGTACCCAGGACAGGTTCTCCTACGAGCAGTACTTC
CASSTQDRFSYEQYF